This paragraph covers one T cell receptor beta chain sequence. The antigen remains undetermined. V gave up 1 base and J gave up 2 bases, with 21 bases separating them. From germline, CDR1 is SGHVS and CDR2 FNYEAQ. The CDR3 has 18 amino acids. The sequencing template was cDNA reverse transcribed from extracted RNA. Profiled with immunoSEQ multiplex PCR; TCRdb holds only in-frame clones, not every one. This table holds approximately 13,000 clones, 50% to 70% found once. The investigators collected lesional scalp punch biopsies and peripheral blood from alopecia areata patients. The record originates from a study of CD8+ T cells in alopecia areata. Across the study: Patients received oral tofacitinib, 5 to 10 mg twice daily, for moderate-to-severe alopecia areata. Overall study results and limits: Researchers reported that TCR sharing among patients proved less clear than in mice, possibly HLA-linked.

The chain joins TRBV7-6 to TRBJ2-7; either TRBD1 or TRBD2 may supply D (5 bases each). The material sequenced was skin, taken at week 0. The receptor comes from a human donor with alopecia areata. CDR3 DNA sequence: TGTGCCAGCAGCTTAGATCTAGCTCGGGGTGGGGGTACCTACGAGCAGTACTTC. Its protein product is CASSLDLARGGGTYEQYF.